The T cell receptor beta chain described here comes from a study of CD8+ T cells in alopecia areata. General study findings and limits: Scalp samples also yield sequences of resident alphabeta T cells from normal skin. Tofacitinib delivered significant drops in scalp clonality and in expanded CD8+ clones among the top 100. Amid tofacitinib therapy, many expanded lesional clones stayed present in scalp and blood.

In the case of this clone: As yet, its antigen is unknown.

RNA was isolated and reverse transcribed to cDNA, the sequencing template. The table came from immunoSEQ multiplex PCR; TCRdb's copy has only in-frame clones and leaves some out. The sample holds about 190,000 clones, 50% to 60% seen once. This CDR3 spans 15 amino acids. V lost 0 bases and J lost 7, with 13 bases in between. CDR1 and CDR2 from the germline V gene are LGHNA and YSLEER. Treatment denoted: oral pan-JAK inhibitor, 5-10 mg twice daily. The receptor was derived from a human donor with alopecia areata. The chain is built from TRBV4-3 and TRBJ1-5; no reliable D call. The sequencing here drew on CD4+ T cells sorted from blood, taken at week 4, from a patient treated with tofacitinib. DNA for the CDR3: TGCGCCAGCAGCCAAGAAGAAAGGGCCGGGCAGCCCCAGCATTTT. Amino acid sequence: CASSQEERAGQPQHF.